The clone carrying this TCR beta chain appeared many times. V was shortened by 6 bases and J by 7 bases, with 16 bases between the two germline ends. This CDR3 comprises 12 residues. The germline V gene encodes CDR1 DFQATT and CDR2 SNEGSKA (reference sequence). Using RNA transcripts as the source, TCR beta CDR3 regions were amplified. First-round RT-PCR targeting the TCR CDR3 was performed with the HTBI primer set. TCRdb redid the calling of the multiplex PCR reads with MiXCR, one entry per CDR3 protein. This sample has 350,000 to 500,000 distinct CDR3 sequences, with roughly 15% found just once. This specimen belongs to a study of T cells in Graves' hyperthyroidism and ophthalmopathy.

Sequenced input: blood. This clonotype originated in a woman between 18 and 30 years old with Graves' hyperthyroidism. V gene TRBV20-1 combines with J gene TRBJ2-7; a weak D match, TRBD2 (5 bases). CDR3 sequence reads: CSASDERNEQYF. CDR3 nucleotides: TGCAGTGCCTCGGACGAGCGGAATGAGCAGTACTTC.